A single sample is the source of the 29 T cell receptor beta chains below, sequenced in a study of blood T cell repertoires in COVID-19. Method: immunoSEQ multiplex PCR; TCRdb's copy keeps in-frame clones and lacks some. The sample records over 200,000 clones, 84% being singletons. Input material: PBMCs or T cells enriched from blood (not recorded which). These TCRs come from a man aged 60-69 years who had recovered from COVID-19.

Remarks on this clone: Other DNA sequences within the sample encode an identical CDR3. The chain couples TRBV18 to TRBJ1-5; D uncertain. With 2 bases removed from V and 1 base from J, the gap between germline ends came to 3 bases. The CDR3 sequence is 13 residues long. From germline, CDR1 is KGHSH and CDR2 LQKENI. DNA for the CDR3: TGTGCCAGCTCACCATTAAGCAATCAGCCCCAGCATTTT. Translating it yields CASSPLSNQPQHF.

The CDR3 here is CASSPGDRETNEKLFF. As DNA, the CDR3 is TGTGCCAGCAGCCCGGGGGATAGGGAGACTAATGAAAAACTGTTTTTT. The gene calls are TRBV4-2 and TRBJ1-4; TRBD1 is a possible D gene (5 bases). The CDR3 runs to 16 residues. The V gene's germline CDR1 is LGHNA and CDR2 YNFKEQ. Trimming shortened V by 4 bases and J by 2 bases, and 14 bases separated the two germline ends.

The chain joins TRBV2 to TRBJ1-5; no firm D call. The V gene's germline CDR1 is SNHLY and CDR2 FYNNEI. The V end was cut by 3 bases, the J end by 9 bases, with 12 bases between. This CDR3 has 13 residues. In DNA, the CDR3 is TGTGCCAGCAGTGACGAGATTTTTCGGCCCCAGCATTTT. This sequence encodes CASSDEIFRPQHF.

The chain employs TRBV14 and TRBJ2-5, with 8 positions matching TRBD2. The CDR3 contains 14 residues. V shed 4 bases, J shed 5 bases, and the junction held 6 bases outside the gene matches. Per the germline V gene, CDR1 is SGHDN and CDR2 is FVKESK. The DNA of the CDR3 is TGTGCCAGCAGCCTTCTAGCGGGCCGGGAGACCCAGTACTTC. Amino acid sequence: CASSLLAGRETQYF.

The chain recombines TRBV27 with TRBJ2-5; D is possibly TRBD1 (6 bases). Germline V gene data show CDR1 as MNHEY and CDR2 as SMNVEV (reference sequence). This CDR3 is built from 14 residues. With 5 bases removed from V and 5 bases from J, the gap between germline ends came to 15 bases. For the CDR3, the DNA is TGTGCCAGCAGTCGCTACAGGGTCGGCGAGACCCAGTACTTC. Its translation: CASSRYRVGETQYF.

The rearrangement joins TRBV5-1 to TRBJ1-1, with 8 bases matching TRBD1. The CDR3 is 16 amino acids. Germline CDR1 and CDR2: SGHRS and YFSETQ. V shed 4 bases, J shed 7 bases, and the junction held 15 bases outside the gene matches. The CDR3 reads CASSPFQTGTGDEAFF. The CDR3 DNA is TGCGCCAGCAGCCCTTTTCAAACCGGGACAGGTGATGAAGCTTTCTTT.

V gene TRBV30 combines with J gene TRBJ1-5, with D perhaps matching TRBD1 (5 bases). Germline assignment: CDR1 GTSNPN and CDR2 SVGIG (reference sequence). V lost 4 bases to trimming and J lost 6 bases, with 16 bases between them. The CDR3 totals 14 residues. This chain's CDR3 is CAWKGGGEGQPQHF. CDR3 DNA sequence: TGTGCCTGGAAGGGAGGAGGGGAGGGTCAGCCCCAGCATTTT.

The CDR3 DNA sequence: TGTGCCAGCAAGATGTCCCTCGAAACAGGGGCTGGAAACACCATATATTTT. Translation gives CASKMSLETGAGNTIYF. J is TRBJ1-3 and V is TRBV2; 7 bases map to TRBD1. The germline V gene encodes CDR1 SNHLY and CDR2 FYNNEI. This CDR3 has 17 residues. J lost 2 bases, V lost 7 bases, and 14 bases had no gene match.

The chain links TRBV18 to TRBJ2-1; possibly TRBD1 for D (5 bases). V lost 6 bases and J lost 3, with 21 bases in between. CDR3 length: 17 amino acids. Germline values: CDR1 KGHSH, CDR2 LQKENI. The CDR3 loop is CASSPMETAPNYNEQFF. The DNA of the CDR3 is TGTGCCAGCTCTCCAATGGAGACAGCCCCCAACTACAATGAGCAGTTCTTC.

The rearrangement links TRBV18 to TRBJ2-1, with a weak D call TRBD1 (6 bases). Trimming left V 3 bases short and J 7 bases short, with 25 bases between. The CDR3 is 18 amino acids. The germline gives CDR1 KGHSH, CDR2 LQKENI. CDR3 nucleotide sequence: TGTGCCAGCTCACCGTCGCTTTTTTGGGGGCGGTCGGAAAATGAGCAGTTCTTC. It yields the protein CASSPSLFWGRSENEQFF.

This clone was found once. V gene TRBV19 combines with J gene TRBJ2-1; unclear D gene. V dropped 0 bases and J dropped 4 bases, with 4 bases sitting between them. Germline assignment: CDR1 LNHDA and CDR2 SQIVND (reference sequence). CDR3 length equals 13 residues. CDR3 protein: CASSIDQYNEQFF. The CDR3 nucleotides are TGTGCCAGTAGTATAGATCAATACAATGAGCAGTTCTTC. Full variable domain (rest looked up from reference TRBV19 and TRBJ2-1): DGGITQSPKYLFRKEGQNVTLSCEQNLNHDAMYWYRQDPGQGLRLIYYSQIVNDFQKGDIAEGYSVSREKKESFPLTVTSAQKNPTAFYLCASSIDQYNEQFFGPGTRLTVL.

This clone was seen a few times. J is TRBJ2-5 and V is TRBV6-5, with D possibly TRBD1 on 5 matching bases. V was shortened by 6 bases and J by 2 bases, with 10 bases between the two germline ends. The CDR3 sequence is 13 residues long. Per the germline V gene, CDR1 is MNHEY and CDR2 is SVGAGI. The CDR3 DNA follows: TGTGCCAGCAGCTACGACAGACAAGAGACCCAGTACTTC. This sequence encodes CASSYDRQETQYF.

This clone appeared once. The chain employs TRBV4-3 and TRBJ2-1, with 8 bases fitting TRBD1. CDR3 size: 16 residues. CDR1 is LGHNA, CDR2 YSLEER, per germline. Trimming cost V 0 bases and J 7 bases; bases outside gene matches: 8. The DNA for the CDR3 is TGCGCCAGCAGCCAAGATAGGGCAGGGGGCGGGAATGAGCAGTTCTTC. Translating gives CASSQDRAGGGNEQFF.

This chain links TRBV5-1 with TRBJ2-3, with unresolved D. This CDR3 spans 16 amino acids. V was cut by 0 bases and J by 0 bases, with 11 bases left in between. Looked up from germline, CDR1 is SGHRS and CDR2 is YFSETQ. The CDR3 DNA sequence: TGCGCCAGCAGCTTGGGCGGCTCAACTAGCACAGATACGCAGTATTTT. Translating gives CASSLGGSTSTDTQYF. Supplemented by reference TRBV5-1 and TRBJ2-3, the full variable domain reads KAGVTQTPRYLIKTRGQQVTLSCSPISGHRSVSWYQQTPGQGLQFLFEYFSETQRNKGNFPGRFSGRQFSNSRSEMNVSTLELGDSALYLCASSLGGSTSTDTQYFGPGTRLTVL.

The genes are TRBV5-8 and TRBJ1-5; TRBD1 matches at 7 bases. V dropped 7 bases and J dropped 3; count of bases not matched to a gene: 10. Germline V gene lookup returns CDR1 SGHTS and CDR2 YDEGEE. CDR3 length equals 15 residues. CDR3: CASRVSGQHNQPQHF. CDR3 nucleotides: TGTGCCAGCCGGGTCTCGGGACAGCACAATCAGCCCCAGCATTTT.

The chain couples TRBV7-2 to TRBJ2-5, with TRBD2 matching 9 bases. Germline V gene data show CDR1 as SGHTA and CDR2 as FQGNSA. V lost 1 base and J lost 5; bases outside the gene matches: 11. The CDR3 sequence is 17 residues long. CDR3 residues: CASSLGFGGGAPETQYF. CDR3 DNA sequence: TGTGCCAGCAGCTTAGGATTTGGCGGGGGGGCCCCGGAGACCCAGTACTTC.

The chain is built from TRBV7-9 and TRBJ1-1; no clear D. Between the trimmed V and J ends, which lost 2 bases and 1 base, there was a span of 8 bases. The CDR3 runs 14 residues. The V gene's germline CDR1 is SEHNR and CDR2 FQNEAQ (reference sequence). The CDR3: CASSLRQSNTEAFF. The CDR3 DNA reads as TGTGCCAGCAGCTTACGTCAGTCGAACACTGAAGCTTTCTTT.

The chain recombines TRBV3-1 (or the pseudogene TRBV3-2) with TRBJ2-1; D is possibly TRBD2 (5 bases). The germline CDR1 and CDR2 sequences are LGHDT and YNNKEL (reference sequence). There are 15 residues in the CDR3. Trimming took off 0 bases at V and 8 bases at J, with 14 bases between the two ends. The CDR3 sequence is CASSQDRASLDEQFF. The CDR3 DNA reads as TGTGCCAGCAGCCAAGATCGCGCTAGCCTGGATGAGCAGTTCTTC.

This clone was observed a few times. The chain joins TRBV2 to TRBJ2-5, with no clear D. The CDR3 sequence is 14 residues long. V lost 3 bases, J lost 5 bases, and 13 bases lay in between. Germline CDR1 is SNHLY and CDR2 is FYNNEI. CDR3 protein: CASSEPAVGETQYF. CDR3 bases: TGTGCCAGCAGTGAGCCGGCCGTCGGGGAGACCCAGTACTTC.

The chain employs TRBV19 and TRBJ1-1, with a tentative D call TRBD1 (5 bases). In germline, CDR1 is LNHDA, CDR2 SQIVND (reference sequence). The ends were cut back, 5 bases at V and 1 base at J, with 11 bases in the middle. CDR3 length: 14 amino acids. The CDR3 reads CASSPLTGNTEAFF. The CDR3 bases are TGTGCCAGTAGTCCCCTCACAGGGAACACTGAAGCTTTCTTT.

CDR3 residues: CASSETGNDGYTF. The CDR3 region has the DNA TGCGCCAGCAGTGAGACGGGTAATGATGGCTACACCTTC. V is TRBV10-2 and J is TRBJ1-2; the D is unclear. Per the germline V gene, CDR1 is WSHSY and CDR2 is SAAADI. This CDR3 has 13 amino acids. The V end lost 2 bases, the J end lost 6 bases, and 10 bases lay between the germline ends.

The V gene is TRBV4-2, the J gene TRBJ2-1, with D possibly being TRBD1 (5 bases). Trimming shortened V by 2 bases and J by 5 bases, and 16 bases separated the two germline ends. This CDR3 has 16 residues. Germline V CDR1 and CDR2: LGHNA, YNFKEQ. The CDR3 bases are TGTGCCAGCAGCCAAAACCAGGGCAGTGGGAACAATGAGCAGTTCTTC. Translation gives CASSQNQGSGNNEQFF.

The DNA of the CDR3 is TGTGCCAGCAGTTTAGATCAGGGTTTCACCCTCCACTTT. Protein: CASSLDQGFTLHF. J is TRBJ1-6 and V is TRBV27; possibly TRBD1 for D (5 bases). The germline gives CDR1 MNHEY, CDR2 SMNVEV (reference sequence). CDR3 length: 13 amino acids. Trimming took 2 bases from V and 14 from J, leaving 13 bases between them.

The chain joins TRBV7-2 to TRBJ1-2; 9 nucleotides align to TRBD1. The CDR3 is made up of 13 amino acids. Trimming cost V 4 bases and J 8 bases; bases outside gene matches: 5. Germline-derived CDR1 and CDR2 are SGHTA and FQGNSA. The CDR3 DNA reads as TGTGCCAGCAGCTCGCGGACAGGGGTAGGCTACACCTTC. Translating gives CASSSRTGVGYTF. The whole variable domain, filled in from reference TRBV7-2 and TRBJ1-2, reads GAGVSQSPSNKVTEKGKDVELRCDPISGHTALYWYRQSLGQGLEFLIYFQGNSAPDKSGLPSDRFSAERTGGSVSTLTIQRTQQEDSAVYLCASSSRTGVGYTFGSGTRLTVV.

This sequence joins TRBV7-9 and TRBJ1-5, with D possibly being TRBD1 (5 bases). The germline V gene encodes CDR1 SEHNR and CDR2 FQNEAQ (reference sequence). CDR3 length: 14 amino acids. V was clipped by 5 bases and J by 5 bases, with 13 bases between them. The chain's CDR3 is CASSVQGVDQPQHF. DNA for the CDR3: TGTGCCAGCAGCGTCCAGGGTGTGGATCAGCCCCAGCATTTT.

The chain recombines TRBV18 with TRBJ2-5; 10 bases agree with TRBD1. The germline CDR1 and CDR2 sequences are KGHSH and LQKENI. This CDR3 spans 14 amino acids. Trimming cost V 8 bases and J 5 bases; bases outside gene matches: 8. The chain's CDR3 is CASSQTGGRETQYF. The CDR3 coding sequence is TGTGCCAGCAGCCAGACAGGGGGCCGTGAGACCCAGTACTTC. The whole variable domain, filled in from reference TRBV18 and TRBJ2-5, reads NAGVMQNPRHLVRRRGQEARLRCSPMKGHSHVYWYRQLPEEGLKFMVYLQKENIIDESGMPKERFSAEFPKEGPSILRIQQVVRGDSAAYFCASSQTGGRETQYFGPGTRLLVL.

The CDR3 nucleotides are TGTGCCAGCAGGACTCCGGGACAACCTATGACCTACGAGCAGTACTTC. This sequence encodes CASRTPGQPMTYEQYF. The chain combines TRBV2 with TRBJ2-7; possible D gene TRBD1, 6 bases. This CDR3 contains 16 residues. The V end lost 6 bases, the J end lost 2 bases, and 20 bases lay between the germline ends. Germline CDR1 reads SNHLY; CDR2 reads FYNNEI.

This clone was observed a single time. This rearrangement joins TRBV9 to TRBJ2-7; 13 nucleotides agree with TRBD2. The ends lost 4 bases at V and 4 bases at J; junction bases unmatched: 8. The CDR3 loop spans 16 amino acids. Germline values: CDR1 SGDLS, CDR2 YYNGEE. Here the CDR3 reads CASSLGTSGILYEQYF. CDR3 DNA sequence: TGTGCCAGCAGCCTTGGGACTAGCGGGATTCTATACGAGCAGTACTTC.

The chain employs TRBV18 and TRBJ2-7; TRBD1 might be the D (6 bases). Trimming cost V 3 bases and J 6 bases, with 15 bases left between them. CDR1 is KGHSH and CDR2 is LQKENI in the germline V gene. The CDR3 runs 14 residues. CDR3 in DNA: TGTGCCAGCTCACCGTCATCGTCACAGGGCGAGCAGTACTTC. Encoded protein: CASSPSSSQGEQYF.